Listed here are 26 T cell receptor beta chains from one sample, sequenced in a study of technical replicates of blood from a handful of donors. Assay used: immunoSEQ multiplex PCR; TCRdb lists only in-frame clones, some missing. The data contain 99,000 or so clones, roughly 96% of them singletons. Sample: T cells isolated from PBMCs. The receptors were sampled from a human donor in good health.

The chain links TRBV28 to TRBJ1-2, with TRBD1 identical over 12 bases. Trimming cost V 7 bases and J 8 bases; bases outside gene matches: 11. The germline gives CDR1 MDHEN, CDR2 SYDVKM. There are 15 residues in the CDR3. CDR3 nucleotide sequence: TGTGCCAGCAACCCACCCGGGACAGGGGGCGGCGGCTACACCTTC. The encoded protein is CASNPPGTGGGGYTF.

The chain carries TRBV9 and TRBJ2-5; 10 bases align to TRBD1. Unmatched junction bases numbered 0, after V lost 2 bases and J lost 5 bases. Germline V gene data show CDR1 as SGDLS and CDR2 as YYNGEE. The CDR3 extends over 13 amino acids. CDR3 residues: CASSVGQGETQYF. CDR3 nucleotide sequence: TGTGCCAGCAGCGTGGGACAGGGGGAGACCCAGTACTTC.

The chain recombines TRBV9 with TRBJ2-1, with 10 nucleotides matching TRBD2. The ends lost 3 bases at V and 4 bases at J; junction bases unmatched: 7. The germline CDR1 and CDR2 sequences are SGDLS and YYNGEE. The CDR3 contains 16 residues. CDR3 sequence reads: CASSGGLAGAYNEQFF. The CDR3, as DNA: TGTGCCAGCAGCGGTGGCCTAGCGGGGGCGTACAATGAGCAGTTCTTC.

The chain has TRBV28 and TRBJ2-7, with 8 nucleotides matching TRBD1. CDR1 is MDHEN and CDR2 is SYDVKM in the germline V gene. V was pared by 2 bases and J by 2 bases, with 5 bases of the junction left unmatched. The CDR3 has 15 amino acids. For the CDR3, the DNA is TGTGCCAGCAGTTTAGGGAGACAGGGGACCTACGAGCAGTACTTC. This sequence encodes CASSLGRQGTYEQYF.

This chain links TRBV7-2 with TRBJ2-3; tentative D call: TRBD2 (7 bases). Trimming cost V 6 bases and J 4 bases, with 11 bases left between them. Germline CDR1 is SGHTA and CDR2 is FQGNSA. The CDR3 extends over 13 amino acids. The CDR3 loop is CASRGGGSDTQYF. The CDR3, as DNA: TGTGCCAGCAGGGGAGGGGGGTCAGATACGCAGTATTTT.

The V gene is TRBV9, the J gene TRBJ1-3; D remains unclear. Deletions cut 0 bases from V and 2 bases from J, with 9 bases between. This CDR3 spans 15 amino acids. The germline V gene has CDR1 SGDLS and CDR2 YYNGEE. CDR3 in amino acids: CASSVDFQAGNTIYF. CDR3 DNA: TGTGCCAGCAGCGTAGACTTCCAGGCTGGAAACACCATATATTTT.

The CDR3 here is CAWNKPNQPQHF. The CDR3 nucleotides are TGTGCCTGGAACAAACCGAATCAGCCCCAGCATTTT. This chain connects TRBV30 to TRBJ1-5, with D unclear. The germline V gene has CDR1 GTSNPN and CDR2 SVGIG (reference sequence). This CDR3 has 12 residues. Trimming cost V 4 bases and J 4 bases, with 8 bases left between them.

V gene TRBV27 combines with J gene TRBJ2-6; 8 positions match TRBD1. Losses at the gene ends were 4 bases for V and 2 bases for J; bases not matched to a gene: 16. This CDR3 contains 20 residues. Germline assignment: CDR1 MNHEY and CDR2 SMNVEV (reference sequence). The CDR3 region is CASSSYFSGQGAPGANVLTF. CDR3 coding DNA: TGTGCCAGCAGTTCCTACTTCTCGGGGCAGGGGGCCCCTGGGGCCAACGTCCTGACTTTC.

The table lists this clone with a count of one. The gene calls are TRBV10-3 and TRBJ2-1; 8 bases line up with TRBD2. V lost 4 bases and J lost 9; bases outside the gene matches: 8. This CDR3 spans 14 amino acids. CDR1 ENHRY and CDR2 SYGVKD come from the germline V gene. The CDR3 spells CAISGGTGGAEQFF. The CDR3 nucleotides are TGTGCCATCAGTGGGGGGACCGGGGGGGCTGAGCAGTTCTTC.

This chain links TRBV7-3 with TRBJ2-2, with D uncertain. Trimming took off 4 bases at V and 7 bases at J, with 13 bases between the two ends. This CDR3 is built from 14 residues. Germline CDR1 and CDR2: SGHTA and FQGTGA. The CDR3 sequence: CASSSVPRVGELFF. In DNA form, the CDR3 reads TGTGCCAGCAGCTCTGTACCCCGGGTCGGGGAGCTGTTTTTT.

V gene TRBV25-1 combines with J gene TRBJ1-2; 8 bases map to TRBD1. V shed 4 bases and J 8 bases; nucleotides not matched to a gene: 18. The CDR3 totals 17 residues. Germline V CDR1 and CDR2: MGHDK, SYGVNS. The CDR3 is CASSGLISAGGAGGYTF. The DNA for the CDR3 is TGTGCCAGCAGTGGGCTGATTTCTGCAGGGGGCGCCGGAGGCTACACCTTC.

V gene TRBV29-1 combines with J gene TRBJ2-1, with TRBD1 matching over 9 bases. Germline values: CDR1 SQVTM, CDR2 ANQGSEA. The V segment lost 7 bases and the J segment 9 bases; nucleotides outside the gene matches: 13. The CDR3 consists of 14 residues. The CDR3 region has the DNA TGCAGCGAATCCGGGGGACAGGGAGGCGGTGAGCAGTTCTTC. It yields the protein CSESGGQGGGEQFF.

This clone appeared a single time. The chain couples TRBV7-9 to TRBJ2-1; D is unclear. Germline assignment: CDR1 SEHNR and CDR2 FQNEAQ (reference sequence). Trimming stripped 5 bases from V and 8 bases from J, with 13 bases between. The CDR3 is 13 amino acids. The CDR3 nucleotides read TGTGCCAGCAGCCCGACACAGAACCATGAGCAGTTCTTC. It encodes CASSPTQNHEQFF.

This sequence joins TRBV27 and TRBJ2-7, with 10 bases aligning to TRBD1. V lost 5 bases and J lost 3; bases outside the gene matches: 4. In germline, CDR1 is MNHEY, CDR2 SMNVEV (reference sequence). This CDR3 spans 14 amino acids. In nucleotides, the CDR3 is TGTGCCAGCAGTACCGGGACAGGGGTCTACGAGCAGTACTTC. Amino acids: CASSTGTGVYEQYF.

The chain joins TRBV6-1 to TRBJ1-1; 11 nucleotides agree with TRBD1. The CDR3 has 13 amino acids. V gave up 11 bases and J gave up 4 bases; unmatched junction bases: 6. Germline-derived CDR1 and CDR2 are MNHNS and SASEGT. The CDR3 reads CAGKDRGPTEAFF. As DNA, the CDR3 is TGTGCCGGAAAGGACAGGGGGCCCACTGAAGCTTTCTTT.

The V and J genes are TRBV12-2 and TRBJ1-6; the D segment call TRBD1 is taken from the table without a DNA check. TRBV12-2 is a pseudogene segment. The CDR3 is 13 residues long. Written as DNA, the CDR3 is TGTGCAAGTCGCTCGACAGGGGATTCACCCCTCCACTTT. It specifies CASRSTGDSPLHF.

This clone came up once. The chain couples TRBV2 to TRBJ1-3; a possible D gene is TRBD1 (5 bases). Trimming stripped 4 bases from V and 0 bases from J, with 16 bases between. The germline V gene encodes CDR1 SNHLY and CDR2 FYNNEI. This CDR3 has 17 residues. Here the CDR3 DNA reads TGTGCCAGCAGTGCCCCGGCGGCGGGGGGCTCTGGAAACACCATATATTTT. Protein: CASSAPAAGGSGNTIYF.

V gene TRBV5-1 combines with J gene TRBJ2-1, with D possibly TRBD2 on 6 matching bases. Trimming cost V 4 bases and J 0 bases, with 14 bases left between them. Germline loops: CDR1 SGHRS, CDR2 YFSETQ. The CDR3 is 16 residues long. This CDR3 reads CASSHTSFGSYNEQFF. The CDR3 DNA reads TGCGCCAGCAGCCACACTAGCTTTGGCTCCTACAATGAGCAGTTCTTC.

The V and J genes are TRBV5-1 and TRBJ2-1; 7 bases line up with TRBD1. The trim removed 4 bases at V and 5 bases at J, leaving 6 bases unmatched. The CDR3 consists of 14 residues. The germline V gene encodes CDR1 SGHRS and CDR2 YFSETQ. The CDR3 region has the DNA TGCGCCAGCAGCACCGGGGACAGCAACAATGAGCAGTTCTTC. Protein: CASSTGDSNNEQFF. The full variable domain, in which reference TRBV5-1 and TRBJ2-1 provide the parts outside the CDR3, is KAGVTQTPRYLIKTRGQQVTLSCSPISGHRSVSWYQQTPGQGLQFLFEYFSETQRNKGNFPGRFSGRQFSNSRSEMNVSTLELGDSALYLCASSTGDSNNEQFFGPGTRLTVL.

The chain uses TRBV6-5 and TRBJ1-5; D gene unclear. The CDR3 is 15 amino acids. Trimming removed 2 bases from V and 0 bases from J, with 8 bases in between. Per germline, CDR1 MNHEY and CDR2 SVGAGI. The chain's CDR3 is CASSYNVNSNQPQHF. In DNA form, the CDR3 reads TGTGCCAGCAGTTACAATGTAAATAGCAATCAGCCCCAGCATTTT.

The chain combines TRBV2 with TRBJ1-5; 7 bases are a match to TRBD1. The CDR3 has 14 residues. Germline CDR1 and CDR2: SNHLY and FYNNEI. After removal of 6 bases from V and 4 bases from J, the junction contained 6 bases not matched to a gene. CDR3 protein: CASRPTGLNQPQHF. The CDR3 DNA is TGTGCCAGCAGACCGACAGGGCTAAATCAGCCCCAGCATTTT.

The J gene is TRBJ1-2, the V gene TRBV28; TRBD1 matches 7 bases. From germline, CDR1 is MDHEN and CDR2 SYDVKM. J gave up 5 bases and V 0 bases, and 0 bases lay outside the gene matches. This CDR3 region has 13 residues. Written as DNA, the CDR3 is TGTGCCAGCAGTTTATGGGGACAGTATGGCTACACCTTC. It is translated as CASSLWGQYGYTF.

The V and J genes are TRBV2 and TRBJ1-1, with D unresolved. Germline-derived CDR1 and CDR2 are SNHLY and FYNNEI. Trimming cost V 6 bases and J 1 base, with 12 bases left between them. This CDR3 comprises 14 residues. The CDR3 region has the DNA TGTGCCAGCAGCTCCAGGTTGGGGAACACTGAAGCTTTCTTT. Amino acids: CASSSRLGNTEAFF.

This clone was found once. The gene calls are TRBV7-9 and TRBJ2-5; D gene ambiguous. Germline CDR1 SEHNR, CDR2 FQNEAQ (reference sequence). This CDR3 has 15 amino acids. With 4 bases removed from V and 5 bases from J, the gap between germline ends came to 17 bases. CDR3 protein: CASSYPDLMEETQYF. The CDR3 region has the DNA TGTGCCAGCAGCTACCCTGACCTTATGGAGGAGACCCAGTACTTC.

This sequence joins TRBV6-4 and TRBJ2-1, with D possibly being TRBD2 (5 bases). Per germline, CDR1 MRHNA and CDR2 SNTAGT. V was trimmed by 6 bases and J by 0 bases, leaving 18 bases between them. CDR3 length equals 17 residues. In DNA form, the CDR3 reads TGTGCCAGCAGCCGCCTTACACTAGTGGGCTCCTACAATGAGCAGTTCTTC. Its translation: CASSRLTLVGSYNEQFF.

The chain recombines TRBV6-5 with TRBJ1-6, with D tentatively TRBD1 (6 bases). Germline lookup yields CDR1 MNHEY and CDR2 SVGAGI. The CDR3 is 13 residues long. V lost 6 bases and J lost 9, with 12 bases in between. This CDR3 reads CASSPGVVSPLHF. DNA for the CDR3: TGTGCCAGCAGCCCAGGGGTGGTTTCACCCCTCCACTTT.